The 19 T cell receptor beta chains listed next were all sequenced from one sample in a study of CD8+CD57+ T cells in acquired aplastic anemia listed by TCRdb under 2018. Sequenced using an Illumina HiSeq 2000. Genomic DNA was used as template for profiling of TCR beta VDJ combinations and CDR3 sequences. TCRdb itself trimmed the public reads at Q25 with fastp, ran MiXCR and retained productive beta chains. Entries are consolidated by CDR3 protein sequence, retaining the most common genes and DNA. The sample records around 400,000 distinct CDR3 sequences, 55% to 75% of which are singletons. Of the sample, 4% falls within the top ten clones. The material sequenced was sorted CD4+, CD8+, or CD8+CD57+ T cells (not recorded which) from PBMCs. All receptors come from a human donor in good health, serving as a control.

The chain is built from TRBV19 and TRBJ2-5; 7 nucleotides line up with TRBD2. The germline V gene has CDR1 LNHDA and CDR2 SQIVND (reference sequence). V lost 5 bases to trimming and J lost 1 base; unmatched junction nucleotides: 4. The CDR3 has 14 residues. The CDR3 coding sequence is TGTGCCAGTAGTCAGCGGGGTGGCCAAGAGACCCAGTACTTC. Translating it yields CASSQRGGQETQYF.

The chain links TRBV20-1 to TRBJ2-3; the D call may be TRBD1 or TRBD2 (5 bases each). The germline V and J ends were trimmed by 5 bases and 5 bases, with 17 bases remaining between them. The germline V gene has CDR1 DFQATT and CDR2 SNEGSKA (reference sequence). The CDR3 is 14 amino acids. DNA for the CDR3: TGCAGTGCTTCGGCCGGGGCCTGGGGAGATACGCAGTATTTT. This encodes CSASAGAWGDTQYF.

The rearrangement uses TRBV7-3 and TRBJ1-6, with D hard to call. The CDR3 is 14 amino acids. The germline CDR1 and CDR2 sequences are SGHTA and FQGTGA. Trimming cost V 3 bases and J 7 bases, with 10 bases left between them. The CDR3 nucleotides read TGTGCCAGCAGCTTGTGGAGCGAAAATTCACCCCTCCACTTT. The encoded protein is CASSLWSENSPLHF.

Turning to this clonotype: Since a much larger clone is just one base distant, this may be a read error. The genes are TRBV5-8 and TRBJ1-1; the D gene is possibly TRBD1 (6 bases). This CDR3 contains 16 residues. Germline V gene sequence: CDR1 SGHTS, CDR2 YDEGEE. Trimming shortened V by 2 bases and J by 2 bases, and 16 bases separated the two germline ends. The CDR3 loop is CASSLEKRGKNTEAFF. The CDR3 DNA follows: TGTGCCAGCAGCTTAGAGAAGAGGGGGAAAAACACTGAAGCTTTCTTT.

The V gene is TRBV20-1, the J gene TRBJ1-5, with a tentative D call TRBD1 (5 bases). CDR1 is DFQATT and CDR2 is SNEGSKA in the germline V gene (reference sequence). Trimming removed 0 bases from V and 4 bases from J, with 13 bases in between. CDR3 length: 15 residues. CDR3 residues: CSAREGGRENQPQHF. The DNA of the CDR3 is TGCAGTGCTAGAGAGGGGGGTAGGGAGAATCAGCCCCAGCATTTT.

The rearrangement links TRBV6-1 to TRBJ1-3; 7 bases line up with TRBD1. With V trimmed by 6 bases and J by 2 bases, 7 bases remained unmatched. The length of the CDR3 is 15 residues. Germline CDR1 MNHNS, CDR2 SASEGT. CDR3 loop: CASSPTGSAGNTIYF. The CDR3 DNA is TGTGCCAGCAGCCCGACAGGGTCGGCTGGAAACACCATATATTTT.

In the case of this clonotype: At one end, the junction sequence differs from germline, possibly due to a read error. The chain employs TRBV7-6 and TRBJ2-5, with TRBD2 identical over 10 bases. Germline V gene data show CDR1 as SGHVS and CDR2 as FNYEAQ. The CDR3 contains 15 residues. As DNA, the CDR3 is TGTGCCGGCAGCTTAATGACTAGCGGGCAAGAGACCCAGTACTTC. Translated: CAGSLMTSGQETQYF. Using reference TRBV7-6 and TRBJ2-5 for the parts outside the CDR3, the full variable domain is GAGVSQSPRYKVTKRGQDVALRCDPISGHVSLYWYRQALGQGPEFLTYFNYEAQQDKSGLPNDRFSAERPEGSISTLTIQRTEQRDSAMYRCAGSLMTSGQETQYFGPGTRLLVL.

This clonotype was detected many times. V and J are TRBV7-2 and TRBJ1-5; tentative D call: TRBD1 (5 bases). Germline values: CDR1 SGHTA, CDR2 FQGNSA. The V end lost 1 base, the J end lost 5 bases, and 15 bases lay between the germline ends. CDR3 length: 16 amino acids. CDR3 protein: CASSLGGRGRYQPQHF. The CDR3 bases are TGTGCCAGCAGCTTAGGGGGTAGGGGACGGTATCAGCCCCAGCATTTT.

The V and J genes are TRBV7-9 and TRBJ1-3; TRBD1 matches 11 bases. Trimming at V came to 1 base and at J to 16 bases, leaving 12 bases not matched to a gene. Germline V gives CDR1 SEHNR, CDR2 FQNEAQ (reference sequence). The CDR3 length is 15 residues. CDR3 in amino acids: CASSLGDRGSSPLYF. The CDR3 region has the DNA TGTGCCAGCAGCTTAGGGGACAGGGGGAGTTCACCCCTCTATTTT.

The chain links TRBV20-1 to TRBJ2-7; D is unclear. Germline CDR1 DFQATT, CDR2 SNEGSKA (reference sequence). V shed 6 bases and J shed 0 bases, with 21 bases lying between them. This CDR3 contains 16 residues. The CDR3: CSAWSSIGTDSYEQYF. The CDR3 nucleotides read TGCAGTGCCTGGAGTTCAATCGGAACAGACTCCTACGAGCAGTACTTC.

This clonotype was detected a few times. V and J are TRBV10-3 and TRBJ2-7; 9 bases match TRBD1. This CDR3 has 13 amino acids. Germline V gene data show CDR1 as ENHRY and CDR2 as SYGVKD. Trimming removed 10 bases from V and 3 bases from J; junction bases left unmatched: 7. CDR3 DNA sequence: TGTGCCACCATGGGACAGGGTTACTACGAGCAGTACTTC. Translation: CATMGQGYYEQYF.

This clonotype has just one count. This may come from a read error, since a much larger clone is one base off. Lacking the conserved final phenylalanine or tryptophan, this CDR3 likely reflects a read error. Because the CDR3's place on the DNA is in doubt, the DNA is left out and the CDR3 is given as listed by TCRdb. The CDR3 spells CASSTHGELNYEL. The chain uses TRBV9 and TRBJ1-2. The CDR3 is 13 amino acids long, termini counted. Germline V gives CDR1 SGDLS, CDR2 YYNGEE.

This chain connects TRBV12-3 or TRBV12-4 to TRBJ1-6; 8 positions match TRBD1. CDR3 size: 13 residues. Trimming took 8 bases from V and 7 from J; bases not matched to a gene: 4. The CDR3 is CASGRQGNSPLHF. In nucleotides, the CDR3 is TGTGCCAGCGGCAGACAGGGGAATTCACCCCTCCACTTT.

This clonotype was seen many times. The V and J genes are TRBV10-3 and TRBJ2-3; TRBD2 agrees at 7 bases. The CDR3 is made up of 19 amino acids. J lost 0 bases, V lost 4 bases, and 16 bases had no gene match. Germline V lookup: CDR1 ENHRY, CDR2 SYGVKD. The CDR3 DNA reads TGTGCCATCAGTGGGCCCCAAGGGACCGGGGGGTCTAGCACAGATACGCAGTATTTT. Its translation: CAISGPQGTGGSSTDTQYF.

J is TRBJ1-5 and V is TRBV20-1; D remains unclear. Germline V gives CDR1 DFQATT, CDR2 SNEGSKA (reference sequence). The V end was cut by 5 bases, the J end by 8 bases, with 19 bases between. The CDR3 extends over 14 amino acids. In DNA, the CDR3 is TGCAGTGCTGGAACCCTGACCGTGGAAAAGCCCCAGCATTTT. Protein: CSAGTLTVEKPQHF.

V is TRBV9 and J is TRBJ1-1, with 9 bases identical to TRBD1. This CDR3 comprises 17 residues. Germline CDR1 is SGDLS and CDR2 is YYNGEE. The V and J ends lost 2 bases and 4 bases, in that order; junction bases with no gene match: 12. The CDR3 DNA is TGTGCCAGCAGCGTCTTTGCCGGGACAGGGAAGGGCACTGAAGCTTTCTTT. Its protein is CASSVFAGTGKGTEAFF.

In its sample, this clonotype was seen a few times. CDR3 sequence reads: CASSLGAGAKNIQYF. CDR3 DNA sequence: TGTGCCAGCAGTTTAGGGGCAGGGGCCAAAAACATTCAGTACTTC. The J gene is TRBJ2-4, the V gene TRBV12-3 or TRBV12-4; perhaps TRBD1 as D (5 bases). The CDR3 totals 15 residues. V was trimmed by 1 base and J by 1 base, leaving 8 bases between them.

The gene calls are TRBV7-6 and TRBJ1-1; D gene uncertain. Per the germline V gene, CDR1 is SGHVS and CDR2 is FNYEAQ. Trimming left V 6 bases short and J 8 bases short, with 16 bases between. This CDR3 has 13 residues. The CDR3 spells CASSLPRFGEAFF. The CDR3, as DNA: TGTGCCAGCAGTTTACCTCGGTTCGGCGAAGCTTTCTTT.

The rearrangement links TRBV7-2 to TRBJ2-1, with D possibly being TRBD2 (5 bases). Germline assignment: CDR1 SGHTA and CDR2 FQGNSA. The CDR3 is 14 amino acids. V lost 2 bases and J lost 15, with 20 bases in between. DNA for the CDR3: TGTGCCAGCAGCTTAATAGGAGGAGAGAATGCCGCGTTCTTC. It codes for CASSLIGGENAAFF.